The next 3 T cell receptor beta chains were all read from a single sample in a study of blood T cells in healthy people across ages. The authors ran a second PCR of roughly 6 to 11 cycles using a sample-barcoded 5' primer and a J-beta primer mix. TCRdb re-analysed the 5' RACE reads in MiXCR, keeping a single row per CDR3 protein. The sample lists about 800,000 distinct CDR3 sequences, around 45% occurring once. Sequenced: blood. These receptors originate from an elderly man in good health.

This clonotype was seen a handful of times. This sequence joins TRBV7-2 and TRBJ2-3; 9 nucleotides line up with TRBD2. This CDR3 is 15 amino acids long. V dropped 0 bases and J dropped 6; count of bases not matched to a gene: 4. The germline V gene encodes CDR1 SGHTA and CDR2 FQGNSA. The CDR3 is CASSLAIAGVDTQYF. In DNA form, the CDR3 reads TGTGCCAGCAGCTTAGCCATAGCGGGAGTTGATACGCAGTATTTT.

The chain couples TRBV20-1 to TRBJ1-6; D remains ambiguous. V dropped 3 bases and J dropped 5 bases, with 8 bases sitting between them. Germline loops: CDR1 DFQATT, CDR2 SNEGSKA (reference sequence). The CDR3 length is 13 residues. As DNA, the CDR3 is TGCAGTGCTAGTGTCAGGAATAATTCACCCCTCCACTTT. Protein product: CSASVRNNSPLHF.

The chain links TRBV16 to TRBJ1-3, with D unresolved. V lost 3 bases, J lost 5 bases, and 5 bases lay in between. Germline V gene lookup returns CDR1 KGHSY and CDR2 FQNENV. This CDR3 spans 12 amino acids. The CDR3 nucleotides read TGTGCCAGCAGCCAGGGGAGAAACACCATATATTTT. Its protein is CASSQGRNTIYF.